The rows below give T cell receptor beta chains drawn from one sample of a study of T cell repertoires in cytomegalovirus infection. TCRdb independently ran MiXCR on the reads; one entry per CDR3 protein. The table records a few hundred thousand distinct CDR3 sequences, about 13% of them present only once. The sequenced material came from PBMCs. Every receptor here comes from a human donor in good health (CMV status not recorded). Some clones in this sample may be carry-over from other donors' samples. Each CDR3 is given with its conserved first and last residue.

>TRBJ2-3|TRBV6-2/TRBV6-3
CARETSGSTDTQYF
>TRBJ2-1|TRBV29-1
CSVDPRRTSGAEQFF
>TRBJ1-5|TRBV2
CASSGSTQGSNQPQHF
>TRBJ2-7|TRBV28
CASSLPAYEQYF
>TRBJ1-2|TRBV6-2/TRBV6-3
CASSSSGAAYGYTF
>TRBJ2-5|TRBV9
CASSVDGTKETQYF
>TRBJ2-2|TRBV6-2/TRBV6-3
CAHGENTGELFF
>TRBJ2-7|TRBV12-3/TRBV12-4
CASSLQAGSYEQYF
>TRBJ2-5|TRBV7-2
CASSPTSWGTQYF
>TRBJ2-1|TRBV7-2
CASSFGVVVDEQFF
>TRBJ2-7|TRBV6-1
CASSEDGTGFYEQYF
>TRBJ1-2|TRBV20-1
CSAAPQGGYTF
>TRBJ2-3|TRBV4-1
CASSQEIIGRTDTQYF
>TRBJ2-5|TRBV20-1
CSARDPRQVRQETQYF
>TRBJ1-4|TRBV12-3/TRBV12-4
CASSPWGTATNEKLFF
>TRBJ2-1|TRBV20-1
CSVSRGPEQFF
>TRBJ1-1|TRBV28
CASRSGGTTNTEAFF
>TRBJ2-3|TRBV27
CASRTSGMDTQYF
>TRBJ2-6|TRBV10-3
CAISDTGRRRDGANVLTF
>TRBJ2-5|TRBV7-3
CASSKDGGPGKTQYF
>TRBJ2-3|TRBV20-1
CSARSGGTDTQYF
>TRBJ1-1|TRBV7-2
CASSEYTEAFF
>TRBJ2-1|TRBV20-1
CSARVGKGLDEQFF
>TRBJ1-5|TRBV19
CASSIIQDGGPSNQPQHF
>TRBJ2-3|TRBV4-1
CASSQWVAGGTDTQYF
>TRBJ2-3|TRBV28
CASTLSGTPDTQYF
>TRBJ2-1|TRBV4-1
CASSQDSLGEQFF
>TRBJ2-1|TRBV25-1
CASSDLGLAASYNEQFF
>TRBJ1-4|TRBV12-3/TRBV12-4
CASSFSGTEKLFF
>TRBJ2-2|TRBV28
CASSSQGAWGRNTGELFF
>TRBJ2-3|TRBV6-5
CASSYRESSSRTDTQYF
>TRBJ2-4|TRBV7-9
CASSLVGQGDNIQYF
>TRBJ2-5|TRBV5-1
CASSGTSGGVTQYF
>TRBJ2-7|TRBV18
CASSPKAGVSEQYF
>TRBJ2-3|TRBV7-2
CASSLGTSGYVDTQYF
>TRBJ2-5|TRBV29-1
CSVAMGLAGGSETQYF
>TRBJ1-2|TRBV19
CASSISQASNYGYTF
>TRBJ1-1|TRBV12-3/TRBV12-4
CASSPGEMNTEAFF
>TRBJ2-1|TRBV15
CATSRGFNEQFF
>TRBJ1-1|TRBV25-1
CASSDPGTEAFF
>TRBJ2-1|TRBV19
CATKESGAYNEQFF
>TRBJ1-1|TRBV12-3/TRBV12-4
CASSLRGVGNTEAFF
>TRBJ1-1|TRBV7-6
CASSFDRDSPLEAFF
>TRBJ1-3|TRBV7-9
CASSRPRVGSGNTIYF
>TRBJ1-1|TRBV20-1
CSTAKGHRDTEAFF
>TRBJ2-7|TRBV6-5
CASSQNRGSPYEQYF
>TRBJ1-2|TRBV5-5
CASSTSKRPNYGYTF
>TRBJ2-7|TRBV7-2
CASSPTDSYEQYF
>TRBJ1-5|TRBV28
CASSFYRQGYQPQHF
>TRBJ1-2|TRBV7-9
CASSLAVGLSYTF
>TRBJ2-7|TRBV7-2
CASSLRVGVNRPYEQYF
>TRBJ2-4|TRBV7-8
CASSPGGSSQNIQYF
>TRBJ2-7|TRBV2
CASSRLAGDYEQYF
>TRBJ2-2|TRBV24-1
CATSAATGELFF
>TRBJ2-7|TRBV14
CASSQGSGHAYEQYF